This T cell receptor (beta chain) comes out of a study of human T cells and chemical hapten exposure. As to time point: pre-sensitization, week 0. The sample's treatment: therapeutic diphenylcyclopropenone sensitization with weekly scalp DPC. This clonotype was seen a few times. Its antigen is unknown. TCRdb re-derived calls from the RACE reads in MiXCR, one entry per CDR3 protein. Here the sample spans tens of thousands of distinct CDR3 sequences, roughly a tenth being singletons. Findings of the study overall: DPC sensitization produced no change in TCRs with frequency above 1 in 1000.

The receptor's source is a man in his thirties or forties with alopecia areata. Some clones in this sample may be carry-over from other donors' samples. The sample was whole blood, taken in connection with sensitization to the hapten diphenylcyclopropenone (DPC).

In DNA form, the CDR3 reads TGTGCCAGCAGTTACCGGGAGGTCACGGTAAAGAATGAGCAGTTCTTC. Protein: CASSYREVTVKNEQFF. This chain connects TRBV6-2 or TRBV6-3 to TRBJ2-1; TRBD2 matches at 7 bases. There are 16 residues in the CDR3. The V segment lost 2 bases and the J segment 7 bases; nucleotides outside the gene matches: 11. CDR1 and CDR2 (germline): MNHEY, SVGEGT.